The 12 T cell receptor beta chains reported below all come from one sample, sequenced in a study of blood T cell repertoires in COVID-19. The method was immunoSEQ multiplex PCR; TCRdb's version includes in-frame clones alone and lacks a portion of them. There are 150,000 to 200,000 clones in the sample; approximately 85% occur only once, and 11% lies in the top ten. What was sequenced was peripheral blood. All receptors derive from a human donor with active or convalescent COVID-19. The donor label of this sample is uncertain.

The chain is built from TRBV28 and TRBJ2-7; D is perhaps TRBD1 (6 bases). The CDR3 sequence is 12 residues long. Germline V gene data show CDR1 as MDHEN and CDR2 as SYDVKM. Trimming shortened V by 6 bases and J by 3 bases, and 9 bases separated the two germline ends. The CDR3, as DNA: TGTGCCAGCAGCCGGACAGTCTACGAGCAGTACTTC. It is translated as CASSRTVYEQYF.

This CDR3 is CASSYLQGYNSPLHF. Here the CDR3 DNA reads TGTGCCAGCAGCTACCTACAGGGTTATAATTCACCCCTCCACTTT. The gene calls are TRBV28 and TRBJ1-6, with D perhaps matching TRBD1 (6 bases). Germline loops: CDR1 MDHEN, CDR2 SYDVKM. The length of the CDR3 is 15 residues. V gave up 6 bases and J gave up 4 bases, with 13 bases separating them.

The CDR3 coding sequence is TGTGCCAGCAGCCTAAACAGGGGGCGCGGCAATGAGCAGTTCTTC. Translation gives CASSLNRGRGNEQFF. The gene calls are TRBV5-5 and TRBJ2-1, with 9 nucleotides matching TRBD1. Germline V gene sequence: CDR1 SGHKS, CDR2 YYEKEE (reference sequence). V gave up 4 bases and J gave up 6 bases; unmatched junction bases: 8. There are 15 residues in the CDR3.

V usage is TRBV4-2 and J usage is TRBJ2-1, with 10 bases fitting TRBD2. The CDR3 extends over 19 amino acids. Germline CDR1 and CDR2: LGHNA and YNFKEQ. The V segment lost 0 bases and the J segment 4 bases; nucleotides outside the gene matches: 12. CDR3 sequence: CASSQETQREGPLYNEQFF. DNA for the CDR3: TGTGCCAGCAGCCAAGAAACCCAGCGGGAGGGCCCCCTTTACAATGAGCAGTTCTTC.

This clone appeared once. V gene TRBV14 combines with J gene TRBJ2-7; D call uncertain. V was pared by 8 bases and J by 4 bases, with 9 bases between. CDR1 and CDR2 from the germline V gene are SGHDN and FVKESK. The CDR3 covers 11 residues. The CDR3 reads CASARDYEQYF. Here the CDR3 DNA reads TGTGCCAGCGCAAGAGATTACGAGCAGTACTTC. The variable domain in full, with the rest retrieved from reference TRBV14 and TRBJ2-7, is EAGVTQFPSHSVIEKGQTVTLRCDPISGHDNLYWYRRVMGKEIKFLLHFVKESKQDESGMPNNRFLAERTGGTYSTLKVQPAELEDSGVYFCASARDYEQYFGPGTRLTVT.

The chain couples TRBV4-1 to TRBJ2-3; 12 nucleotides align to TRBD2. Germline CDR1 MGHRA, CDR2 YSYEKL. CDR3 size: 16 residues. Trimming took 5 bases from V and 5 from J; bases not matched to a gene: 8. As DNA, the CDR3 is TGCGCCAGCAGCTACCCTAGCGGGAGGGCGATAGATACGCAGTATTTT. It specifies CASSYPSGRAIDTQYF.

This chain joins TRBV7-2 and TRBJ2-7, with 11 bases fitting TRBD1. The V and J ends lost 5 bases and 7 bases, in that order; junction bases with no gene match: 7. The length of the CDR3 is 14 residues. The germline V gene has CDR1 SGHTA and CDR2 FQGNSA. The CDR3 region is CASSTGQGAREQYF. The CDR3 nucleotides read TGTGCCAGCAGCACCGGACAGGGGGCGAGAGAGCAGTACTTC. The full variable domain, rest sourced from reference TRBV7-2 and TRBJ2-7, is GAGVSQSPSNKVTEKGKDVELRCDPISGHTALYWYRQSLGQGLEFLIYFQGNSAPDKSGLPSDRFSAERTGGSVSTLTIQRTQQEDSAVYLCASSTGQGAREQYFGPGTRLTVT.

CDR3 nucleotides: TGTGCCAGTTTAGGGGGTCCGAGCTCCTACGAGCAGTACTTC. It yields the protein CASLGGPSSYEQYF. This chain links TRBV2 with TRBJ2-7, with D perhaps matching TRBD1 (6 bases). The CDR3 is 14 amino acids. CDR1 SNHLY and CDR2 FYNNEI come from the germline V gene. Trimming took 9 bases from V and 0 from J, leaving 15 bases between them.

This clone was seen once. This rearrangement joins TRBV27 to TRBJ2-1, with 11 positions matching TRBD2. CDR3 length: 16 amino acids. V was pared by 5 bases and J by 8 bases, with 11 bases of the junction left unmatched. Germline CDR1 MNHEY, CDR2 SMNVEV (reference sequence). Written as DNA, the CDR3 is TGTGCCAGCAGTCTTAATAGCGGGAGGGGGGTGGATGAGCAGTTCTTC. It is translated as CASSLNSGRGVDEQFF.

J is TRBJ1-2 and V is TRBV4-1, with D perhaps matching TRBD1 (5 bases). Trimming stripped 0 bases from V and 8 bases from J, with 19 bases between. The CDR3 is 16 residues long. CDR1 MGHRA and CDR2 YSYEKL come from the germline V gene. CDR3 bases: TGCGCCAGCAGCCAAGACTTATATTTAGGGGCGTGGGGCTACACCTTC. This encodes CASSQDLYLGAWGYTF.

The chain has TRBV30 and TRBJ1-4; D ambiguous. This CDR3 contains 15 residues. The V gene lost 0 bases and the J gene lost 2 bases, with 10 bases spanning the gap. Germline V CDR1 and CDR2: GTSNPN, SVGIG (reference sequence). Here the CDR3 DNA reads TGTGCCTGGAGTGTACTTGGCGGGACTAATGAAAAACTGTTTTTT. It codes for CAWSVLGGTNEKLFF.

The rearrangement links TRBV6-2 or TRBV6-3 to TRBJ2-5, with D maybe TRBD1 (5 bases). Trimming stripped 0 bases from V and 1 base from J, with 12 bases between. CDR1 MNHEY and CDR2 SVGEGT come from the germline V gene. The CDR3 is 16 residues long. The CDR3 here is CASSYSRDSFQETQYF. CDR3 in DNA: TGTGCCAGCAGTTACTCCAGAGACAGCTTCCAAGAGACCCAGTACTTC.